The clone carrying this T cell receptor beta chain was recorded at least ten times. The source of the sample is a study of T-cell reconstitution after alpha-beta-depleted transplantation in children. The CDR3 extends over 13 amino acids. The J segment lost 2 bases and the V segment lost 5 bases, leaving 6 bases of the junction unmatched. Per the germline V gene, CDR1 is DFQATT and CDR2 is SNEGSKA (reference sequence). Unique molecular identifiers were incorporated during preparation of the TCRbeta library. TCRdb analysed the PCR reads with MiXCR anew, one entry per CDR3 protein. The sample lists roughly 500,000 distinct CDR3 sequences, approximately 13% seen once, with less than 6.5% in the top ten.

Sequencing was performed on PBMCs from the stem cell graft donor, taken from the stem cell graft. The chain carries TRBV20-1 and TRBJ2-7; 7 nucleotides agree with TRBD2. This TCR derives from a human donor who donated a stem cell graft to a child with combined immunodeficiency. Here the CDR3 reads CSAQSGTTYEQYF. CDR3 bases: TGCAGTGCTCAGAGCGGGACGACCTACGAGCAGTACTTC.